This T cell receptor (beta chain) was retrieved from a study of blood T cells in healthy people across ages. Study findings and constraints: PBMC samples, being unsorted, prevented any conclusive comparison of naive and antigen-experienced cells.

The CDR3 has 16 amino acids. V was trimmed by 5 bases and J by 2 bases, leaving 16 bases between them. CDR1 is SGHTA, CDR2 FQGNSA, per germline. This clonotype showed up just a few times. The antigen remains unidentified. Using a J-beta primer mix together with a sample-barcoded 5' primer, a second PCR was run for about 6 to 12 cycles. MiXCR was run by TCRdb on the 5' RACE reads, yielding one entry per CDR3 protein. The data hold approximately 2,000,000 distinct CDR3 sequences, with roughly two fifths observed a single time. Specimen: blood. V gene TRBV7-2 combines with J gene TRBJ2-1, with D possibly TRBD1 on 7 matching bases. The sequence was collected from a human donor in good health. CDR3 coding DNA: TGTGCCAGCAGCCCCCATTCAGGGGGGACCTACAATGAGCAGTTCTTC. Translated, it gives CASSPHSGGTYNEQFF. Complete variable domain (other parts from reference TRBV7-2 and TRBJ2-1): GAGVSQSPSNKVTEKGKDVELRCDPISGHTALYWYRQSLGQGLEFLIYFQGNSAPDKSGLPSDRFSAERTGGSVSTLTIQRTQQEDSAVYLCASSPHSGGTYNEQFFGPGTRLTVL.